This T cell receptor (beta chain) was sequenced during a study of glioma-infiltrating T cells after dendritic cell vaccination. Study-wide background: Samples are from glioblastoma patients in Phase I and II dendritic cell vaccine trials. Patients received three intradermal dendritic cell vaccine injections at biweekly intervals. Study findings and constraints: Survival was not directly related to TCR clonality in these patients.

With regard to this clone: The antigen is undetermined.

Specified time point: after dendritic cell vaccination, including at tumor progression/relapse. Germline V CDR1 and CDR2: SGHRS, YFSETQ. J gave up 3 bases and V 4 bases, and 3 bases lay outside the gene matches. CDR3 length: 14 residues. Amplification used 60 V beta primers and 13 J beta primers. Data came from immunoSEQ multiplex PCR; TCRdb stores just in-frame clones and leaves some out. Of tens of thousands of clones in the sample, about 85% were seen once. This chain connects TRBV5-1 to TRBJ2-5, with 10 bases that match TRBD1. The source material was blood, sampled after dendritic cell vaccination. The sequence was collected from a human donor with glioblastoma. CDR3 sequence (DNA): TGCGCCAGCAGCCGGGGGACAGGGGAAGAGACCCAGTACTTC. Amino acids: CASSRGTGEETQYF.